There are many counts of the clone carrying this T cell receptor beta chain. No antigen is known for it. The data originate from a study of T cells in Graves' hyperthyroidism and ophthalmopathy. Study-wide points: Most thyroid clonotypes with frequency above 0.001 were detected in blood. Ophthalmopathy got predicted by the model a median approximately 6.3 months before its onset.

TCR beta CDR3 regions were amplified from RNA. First-round RT-PCR targeting the TCR CDR3 was performed with the HTBI primer set. One entry per CDR3 protein, called by TCRdb with MiXCR from the multiplex PCR reads. The sample holds around 250,000 distinct CDR3 sequences, about 15% seen once. Germline CDR1 SEHNR, CDR2 FQNEAQ (reference sequence). CDR3 length equals 14 residues. The V and J ends lost 5 bases and 4 bases, in that order; junction bases with no gene match: 4. Sequencing used blood. The chain is built from TRBV7-9 and TRBJ2-2, with 7 positions matching TRBD2. This sequence originates from a middle-aged woman with Graves' hyperthyroidism that later progressed to Graves' ophthalmopathy. Written as DNA, the CDR3 is TGTGCCAGCAGCCGCGGGAGTAGCACCGGGGAGCTGTTTTTT. Its protein is CASSRGSSTGELFF.